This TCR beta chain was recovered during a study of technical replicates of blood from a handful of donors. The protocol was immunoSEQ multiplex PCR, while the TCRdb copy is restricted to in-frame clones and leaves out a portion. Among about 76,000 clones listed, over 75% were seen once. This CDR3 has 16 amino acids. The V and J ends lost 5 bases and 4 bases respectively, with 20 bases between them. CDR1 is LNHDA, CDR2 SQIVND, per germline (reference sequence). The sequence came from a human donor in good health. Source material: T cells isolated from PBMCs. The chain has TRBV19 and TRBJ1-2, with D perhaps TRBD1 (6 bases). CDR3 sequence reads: CASSPGGLERSYGYTF. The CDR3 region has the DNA TGTGCCAGTAGTCCTGGGGGCTTGGAACGTAGCTATGGCTACACCTTC.